The present entry profiles one T cell receptor (beta chain) with its context. This clone occurred a few times. No antigen is known for it. No much larger clonotype is one base removed from it; base qualities were not supplied. The sample comes from a study of OX40 agonist ivuxolimab in advanced cancers. With respect to the entire study: Ivuxolimab, which targeted the costimulatory receptor OX40 (CD134), was an agonistic, fully human IgG2 monoclonal antibody. Intravenous ivuxolimab was administered to patients every 2 weeks at six dose levels: 0.01, 0.1, 0.3, 1.5, 3 and 10 mg/kg. Of the approximately 50 patients in dose escalation, some 19 had hepatocellular carcinoma, some 15 had melanoma, 9 had renal cell carcinoma and 9 had head and neck cancer. In the dose-escalation cohort, approximately 82% of patients were male, and the mean age was around 60 years, with a range of about 20 to 79. Patients were allowed to have had prior anti-PD-1, anti-PD-L1 or anti-CTLA-4 therapy, and around two fifths of the dose-escalation patients had been treated with checkpoint inhibitors. Partial responses were achieved by three dose-escalation patients, of whom one had hepatocellular carcinoma and two had cutaneous melanoma. The point of sequencing TCRbeta in the periphery was to test whether ivuxolimab changed TCR sequence diversity and drove clonal T-cell expansion. The paper describes the monotherapy dose-escalation part (N of about 52 patients) of the phase I trial of ivuxolimab.

The junction carries 5 bases between V and J, which are trimmed by 5 bases and 0 bases respectively. Taken from the germline V gene, the CDR1 and CDR2 loops are MNHNS and SASEGT. The CDR3 holds 13 amino acids from the cysteine to the phenylalanine. Just CDR3 DNA is preserved here, 39 bases in frame from base 1. Genomic DNA was extracted from sorted cells for sequencing of the TCRbeta CDR3 region. The immunoSEQ Assay was used for sequencing of TCRbeta CDR3 regions. TCRdb mirrors the immuneACCESS table, restricted to in-frame sequences. Some clones are absent from its copies; in checked studies, under half trace to an unresolved V gene, and the reason for the others is unknown. For this sample there are roughly 35,000 clones; about 81% appear just once. Together, the top ten hold approximately 21% of the sample. Study-level results and caveats: Which antigens the clonally expanded peripheral T cells were specific for was not determined. After ivuxolimab, expanded clones were on average more numerous among CD8+ T cells than among CD4+ T cells. In the 0.1-3.0 mg/kg groups, partial responders had among the lowest normalized peripheral clonal expansion, particularly in CD8+ T cells. Low levels of normalized T-cell clonal expansion were also seen in some patients who did not respond. At doses of 0.1 to 3.0 mg/kg, clonal expansion of both CD4+ and CD8+ blood T cells was observed from baseline to week 6.

The trial excluded patients who had a history of autoimmune disease or were on systemic immunosuppression. Peripheral blood for TCR sequencing was drawn from every dose cohort at baseline, at cycle 4 day 1 and at cycle 7 day 1. Samples came from an open-label, multicenter, first-in-human phase I dose-escalation trial of ivuxolimab. Adults with locally advanced or metastatic melanoma, renal cell, hepatocellular, or head and neck squamous cell carcinoma were enrolled in the trial. Before TCR sequencing, CD4+ and CD8+ T cells were separately sorted from peripheral blood. This sequence originates from an adult with an advanced solid tumor such as melanoma, head and neck, liver or kidney cancer. The chain was built from TRBV6-1 and TRBJ1-5, with the D gene call left open. This sample comprised CD4+ or CD8+ T cells sorted from blood, obtained in a trial of the OX40 agonist ivuxolimab. The CDR3 protein is CASSQYSNQPQHF. The DNA sequence reads TGTGCCAGCAGTCAATATAGCAATCAGCCCCAGCATTTT.